A single sample gave rise to the 12 T cell receptor beta chains below, sequenced in a study of blood T cell repertoires in COVID-19. Clones were sequenced by immunoSEQ multiplex PCR, and TCRdb holds only the in-frame ones, with some missing. This table has roughly 200,000 clones, roughly 87% appearing once. What was sequenced was PBMCs or T cells enriched from blood (not recorded which). These receptors were collected from a woman aged 25 to 39 who had recovered from COVID-19.

This chain links TRBV7-9 with TRBJ1-6; 8 bases map to TRBD1. In germline, CDR1 is SEHNR, CDR2 FQNEAQ (reference sequence). The CDR3 has 16 residues. With V trimmed by 2 bases and J by 7 bases, 7 bases remained unmatched. As DNA, the CDR3 is TGTGCCAGCAGCTTAACCCCGACAGGGGTAAATTCACCCCTCCACTTT. Its protein is CASSLTPTGVNSPLHF.

V usage is TRBV7-9 and J usage is TRBJ1-2; D perhaps matches TRBD1 (5 bases). CDR1 and CDR2 (germline): SEHNR, FQNEAQ (reference sequence). This CDR3 has 15 amino acids. V gave up 2 bases and J gave up 1 base, with 11 bases separating them. The CDR3 coding sequence is TGTGCCAGCAGCTTACAGGGCCTGCTTAACTATGGCTACACCTTC. Its translation is CASSLQGLLNYGYTF.

The J gene is TRBJ1-4, the V gene TRBV7-9, with 11 bases aligning to TRBD1. With V trimmed by 5 bases and J by 6 bases, 8 bases remained unmatched. The CDR3 consists of 16 residues. Germline CDR1 is SEHNR and CDR2 is FQNEAQ (reference sequence). CDR3 nucleotides: TGTGCCAGCAGCCGGACAGGGGGCGTGAAGGATGAAAAACTGTTTTTT. Translating it yields CASSRTGGVKDEKLFF.

The chain combines TRBV6-5 with TRBJ1-2; 11 bases align to TRBD1. The junction had 3 bases not matched to a gene; V was cut back by 6 bases and J by 3 bases. CDR3 length: 14 residues. CDR1 is MNHEY and CDR2 is SVGAGI in the germline V gene. The CDR3 DNA reads TGTGCCAGCAGCCCGGGACAGGGGGACTATGGCTACACCTTC. This translates into CASSPGQGDYGYTF.

The J gene is TRBJ2-1, the V gene TRBV7-2, with 8 positions matching TRBD1. The ends lost 1 base at V and 4 bases at J; junction bases unmatched: 3. CDR1 is SGHTA and CDR2 is FQGNSA in the germline V gene. The CDR3 covers 15 residues. CDR3 loop: CASSLEGQAYNEQFF. CDR3 coding DNA: TGTGCCAGCAGCTTAGAGGGACAGGCGTACAATGAGCAGTTCTTC.

The chain recombines TRBV7-8 with TRBJ2-5, with TRBD1 matching 8 bases. V lost 5 bases to trimming and J lost 2 bases; unmatched junction nucleotides: 7. The CDR3 totals 15 residues. The germline V gene has CDR1 SGHVS and CDR2 FQNEAQ. The CDR3 sequence is CASSRDRGEQETQYF. CDR3 coding DNA: TGTGCCAGCAGCCGAGACAGGGGCGAACAAGAGACCCAGTACTTC.

The chain uses TRBV7-2 and TRBJ2-5, with D perhaps matching TRBD2 (6 bases). This CDR3 is built from 15 residues. Deletions cut 2 bases from V and 5 bases from J, with 15 bases between. Germline V gene lookup returns CDR1 SGHTA and CDR2 FQGNSA. The CDR3 loop is CASSLIRGSGETQYF. The CDR3 region has the DNA TGTGCCAGCAGCTTAATAAGAGGGAGCGGGGAGACCCAGTACTTC.

This clone was recorded only once. This chain connects TRBV6-5 to TRBJ1-5; D might be TRBD1 (5 bases). V lost 11 bases, J lost 4 bases, and 12 bases lay in between. Germline CDR1 MNHEY, CDR2 SVGAGI. The CDR3 extends over 12 amino acids. The DNA of the CDR3 is TGTGCCGGCGGGGGGGGTAATCAGCCCCAGCATTTT. As protein: CAGGGGNQPQHF.

This clone was counted only a few times. The rearrangement links TRBV7-2 to TRBJ1-4; D is unresolved. CDR3 length: 15 residues. Germline V gives CDR1 SGHTA, CDR2 FQGNSA. V was pared by 8 bases and J by 1 base, with 14 bases between. The CDR3 loop reads CASSLGGGTNEKLFF. Written as DNA, the CDR3 is TGTGCCAGCTCACTTGGAGGTGGAACTAATGAAAAACTGTTTTTT. The whole variable domain, filled in from reference TRBV7-2 and TRBJ1-4, reads GAGVSQSPSNKVTEKGKDVELRCDPISGHTALYWYRQSLGQGLEFLIYFQGNSAPDKSGLPSDRFSAERTGGSVSTLTIQRTQQEDSAVYLCASSLGGGTNEKLFFGSGTQLSVL.

The CDR3 DNA follows: TGTGCCAGCAGCCCCGCGGGGGGGAGCACAGATACGCAGTATTTT. The encoded protein is CASSPAGGSTDTQYF. V gene TRBV5-4 combines with J gene TRBJ2-3; TRBD2 matches 9 bases. CDR3 length equals 15 residues. In germline, CDR1 is SGHNT, CDR2 YYREEE (reference sequence). J was trimmed by 0 bases and V by 4 bases; bases with no gene match: 3.

This clone came up once. The rearrangement uses TRBV7-2 and TRBJ1-5; tentatively, D is TRBD1 (6 bases). CDR1 SGHTA and CDR2 FQGNSA come from the germline V gene. V was trimmed by 4 bases and J by 0 bases, leaving 13 bases between them. This CDR3 has 16 residues. In DNA form, the CDR3 reads TGTGCCAGCAGCTGGAGACAGGCGAATAGCAATCAGCCCCAGCATTTT. Amino acid sequence: CASSWRQANSNQPQHF.

The V gene is TRBV9, the J gene TRBJ1-4; 9 bases are shared with TRBD1. Trimming took 4 bases from V and 7 from J; bases not matched to a gene: 5. CDR1 SGDLS and CDR2 YYNGEE come from the germline V gene. This CDR3 region has 14 residues. CDR3 sequence: CASSKTGGSEKLFF. The CDR3 DNA is TGTGCCAGCAGCAAGACAGGGGGGTCTGAAAAACTGTTTTTT.